Below are 30 T cell receptor beta chains sequenced from a single sample in a study of cytomegalovirus exposure and HLA in healthy donors (dated by TCRdb to about 2017). The library was prepared using the immunoSEQ multiplex PCR assay. For the multiplex PCR, a mixture combining 60 forward primers for TCR Vbeta segments and 13 reverse primers for TCR Jbeta segments was used. TCRdb limited this immuneACCESS table to in-frame rearrangements with V and J called. A share of clones is missing; checked studies link under half to unresolved V genes, and the rest is unexplained. The table for this sample lists about 100,000 clones; about 75% of them were counted only once. The top ten hold more than 9% of the sample. Sequencing was performed on PBMCs. All receptors come from a man aged 45 to 65 in good health and CMV-seronegative.

The chain couples TRBV28 to TRBJ1-5, with D possibly being TRBD1 (6 bases). The V gene lost 3 bases and the J gene lost 0 bases, with 9 bases spanning the gap. Germline V gene data show CDR1 as MDHEN and CDR2 as SYDVKM. The CDR3 runs to 15 residues. CDR3 residues: CASSFEGGSNQPQHF. The CDR3 coding sequence is TGTGCCAGCAGTTTTGAAGGGGGTAGCAATCAGCCCCAGCATTTT.

A note on this clone: Germline is not matched at one junction end, which may reflect a read error. V gene TRBV5-1 combines with J gene TRBJ2-7; TRBD2 is a possible D gene (5 bases). CDR1 SGHRS and CDR2 YFSETQ come from the germline V gene. CDR3 length: 13 amino acids. The CDR3 DNA reads as TGCGCCAGCAGCTCCGGGATTAACTACGGGCAGTACTTC. Its translation is CASSSGINYGQYF.

J is TRBJ2-5 and V is TRBV28, with a tentative D call TRBD2 (6 bases). Germline V gene lookup returns CDR1 MDHEN and CDR2 SYDVKM. The CDR3 is 17 amino acids. V lost 0 bases and J lost 11, with 25 bases in between. CDR3 amino acids: CASSLCGRIDSNYAQYF. CDR3 coding DNA: TGTGCCAGCAGTTTATGTGGGAGGATAGACTCAAACTACGCGCAGTACTTC.

The chain combines TRBV29-1 with TRBJ2-3, with TRBD2 as a possible D gene (6 bases). Trimming took 1 base from V and 0 from J, leaving 17 bases between them. The CDR3 contains 17 residues. The germline V gene has CDR1 SQVTM and CDR2 ANQGSEA. The DNA for the CDR3 is TGCAGCGTTGAAGGGTCGGGGGTCCCGGGTAGCACAGATACGCAGTATTTT. Protein: CSVEGSGVPGSTDTQYF.

This chain uses TRBV9 with TRBJ2-5; no definite D call. The CDR3 runs 15 residues. V lost 4 bases, J lost 5 bases, and 18 bases lay in between. The germline V gene encodes CDR1 SGDLS and CDR2 YYNGEE. DNA for the CDR3: TGTGCCAGCAGCCTCAGTACGGGTGGCGCCGAGACCCAGTACTTC. As protein: CASSLSTGGAETQYF.

This clone has only one observation. This chain joins TRBV7-2 and TRBJ1-1; D is unresolved. Germline-derived CDR1 and CDR2 are SGHTA and FQGNSA. The V and J ends lost 0 bases and 3 bases respectively, with 5 bases between them. CDR3 length: 13 amino acids. The chain's CDR3 is CASSLAGYTEAFF. The CDR3 DNA reads TGTGCCAGCAGCTTAGCCGGGTACACTGAAGCTTTCTTT. Full variable domain (missing parts from reference TRBV7-2 and TRBJ1-1): GAGVSQSPSNKVTEKGKDVELRCDPISGHTALYWYRQSLGQGLEFLIYFQGNSAPDKSGLPSDRFSAERTGGSVSTLTIQRTQQEDSAVYLCASSLAGYTEAFFGQGTRLTVV.

The chain joins TRBV6-1 to TRBJ2-7; possibly TRBD1 for D (6 bases). The CDR3 extends over 13 amino acids. V dropped 3 bases and J dropped 4 bases, with 10 bases sitting between them. CDR1 is MNHNS, CDR2 SASEGT, per germline. In DNA, the CDR3 is TGTGCCAGCAGTGACTTACAGGGATACGAGCAGTACTTC. Its translation: CASSDLQGYEQYF.

This clone showed up just a few times. This chain links TRBV28 with TRBJ1-5; D unresolved. The CDR3 extends over 15 amino acids. The germline CDR1 and CDR2 sequences are MDHEN and SYDVKM. The germline V and J ends were trimmed by 1 base and 2 bases, with 9 bases remaining between them. CDR3 amino acids: CASSLSGLGNQPQHF. The CDR3 DNA sequence: TGTGCCAGCAGTTTATCGGGGTTGGGCAATCAGCCCCAGCATTTT.

This clone was counted once. The CDR3 spells CASSQDLRAGGSSYNEQFF. In nucleotides, the CDR3 is TGCGCCAGCAGCCAAGATCTGCGAGCGGGAGGTTCTTCCTACAATGAGCAGTTCTTC. V usage is TRBV4-3 and J usage is TRBJ2-1; 9 bases are shared with TRBD2. There are 19 residues in the CDR3. The junction had 10 bases not matched to a gene; V was cut back by 0 bases and J by 1 base. Germline V CDR1 and CDR2: LGHNA, YSLEER.

V usage is TRBV6-5 and J usage is TRBJ2-7; 13 bases match TRBD2. The CDR3 runs to 16 residues. Germline assignment: CDR1 MNHEY and CDR2 SVGAGI. V shed 2 bases, J shed 4 bases, and the junction held 5 bases outside the gene matches. The CDR3 protein is CASSYSGTSGAYEQYF. The CDR3 nucleotides are TGTGCCAGCAGTTACAGTGGGACTAGCGGGGCTTACGAGCAGTACTTC.

V usage is TRBV18 and J usage is TRBJ1-2; 9 bases are a match to TRBD1. The CDR3 contains 14 residues. Germline trimming cut 5 bases from V and 8 bases from J; bases unmatched to any gene: 9. Germline V CDR1 and CDR2: KGHSH, LQKENI. The CDR3 DNA is TGTGCCAGCTCAGACCCGGGACAGGGTTACGGCTACACCTTC. Amino acids: CASSDPGQGYGYTF.

The chain links TRBV2 to TRBJ1-5, with a tentative D call TRBD1 (5 bases). Trimming removed 7 bases at V and 1 base at J, with 11 bases between. CDR3 size: 14 residues. Per germline, CDR1 SNHLY and CDR2 FYNNEI. CDR3 residues: CASTAEGSNQPQHF. CDR3 sequence (DNA): TGTGCCAGCACCGCGGAGGGGAGCAATCAGCCCCAGCATTTT. Filled out from reference TRBV2 and TRBJ1-5, the complete variable domain reads EPEVTQTPSHQVTQMGQEVILRCVPISNHLYFYWYRQILGQKVEFLVSFYNNEISEKSEIFDDQFSVERPDGSNFTLKIRSTKLEDSAMYFCASTAEGSNQPQHFGDGTRLSIL.

The chain carries TRBV29-1 and TRBJ2-1; 7 bases align to TRBD1. Unmatched junction bases numbered 11, after V lost 4 bases and J lost 8 bases. Per the germline V gene, CDR1 is SQVTM and CDR2 is ANQGSEA. There are 14 residues in the CDR3. The CDR3 sequence: CSVARDRGSHEQFF. The CDR3 DNA reads TGCAGCGTTGCCCGGGACAGAGGCTCCCATGAGCAGTTCTTC.

As DNA, the CDR3 is TGTGCCTGGAGTCCGACTAGCGTGGGTGAGCAGTTCTTC. Protein: CAWSPTSVGEQFF. J is TRBJ2-1 and V is TRBV30, with 8 positions matching TRBD2. The V segment lost 2 bases and the J segment 9 bases; nucleotides outside the gene matches: 6. CDR3 length: 13 amino acids. Germline V gives CDR1 GTSNPN, CDR2 SVGIG (reference sequence).

The chain carries TRBV7-2 and TRBJ2-3; D is uncertain. The CDR3 loop spans 14 amino acids. Germline V gene data show CDR1 as SGHTA and CDR2 as FQGNSA. Deletions cut 1 base from V and 2 bases from J, with 7 bases between. This CDR3 reads CASSLDVVTDTQYF. Written as DNA, the CDR3 is TGTGCCAGCAGCTTAGATGTCGTCACAGATACGCAGTATTTT.

The chain uses TRBV29-1 and TRBJ2-5; tentatively, D is TRBD1 (6 bases). There are 12 residues in the CDR3. CDR1 and CDR2 from the germline V gene are SQVTM and ANQGSEA. Deletions cut 7 bases from V and 3 bases from J, with 12 bases between. The CDR3 DNA reads as TGCAGCGCGACGGACAGCAAAGAGACCCAGTACTTC. Its protein product is CSATDSKETQYF.

The chain links TRBV19 to TRBJ2-1, with 9 bases aligning to TRBD1. Per germline, CDR1 LNHDA and CDR2 SQIVND (reference sequence). V was pared by 0 bases and J by 7 bases, with 10 bases of the junction left unmatched. The CDR3 has 17 amino acids. CDR3 sequence reads: CASSIDLNRGRENEQFF. CDR3 coding DNA: TGTGCCAGTAGTATAGACCTAAACAGGGGGCGCGAGAATGAGCAGTTCTTC.

This rearrangement joins TRBV5-1 to TRBJ2-6, with no clear D. Germline lookup yields CDR1 SGHRS and CDR2 YFSETQ. Trimming took 0 bases from V and 4 from J, leaving 11 bases between them. The CDR3 has 16 residues. In DNA, the CDR3 is TGCGCCAGCAGCTTGGCCAACGGGTTCGGGGCCAACGTCCTGACTTTC. This translates into CASSLANGFGANVLTF.

This clone was seen only a few times. The rearrangement links TRBV4-2 to TRBJ2-1; possible D gene TRBD2, 5 bases. The ends were cut back, 5 bases at V and 0 bases at J, with 17 bases in the middle. Germline CDR1 LGHNA, CDR2 YNFKEQ. The CDR3 length is 17 residues. The CDR3 is CASSSAAGAASYNEQFF. DNA for the CDR3: TGTGCCAGCAGCTCCGCCGCCGGAGCGGCCTCCTACAATGAGCAGTTCTTC.

V is TRBV29-1 and J is TRBJ1-2; D uncertain. V was shortened by 6 bases and J by 7 bases, with 9 bases between the two germline ends. CDR1 SQVTM and CDR2 ANQGSEA come from the germline V gene. This CDR3 is 10 amino acids long. CDR3 DNA: TGCAGCGTCAGCGAGGGTGGCTACACCTTC. The encoded protein is CSVSEGGYTF.

V gene TRBV11-2 combines with J gene TRBJ2-7; 7 nucleotides line up with TRBD2. J gave up 2 bases and V 5 bases, and 9 bases lay outside the gene matches. Looked up from germline, CDR1 is SGHAT and CDR2 is FQNNGV. CDR3 size: 15 residues. This CDR3 reads CASSLSGTPPYEQYF. In DNA, the CDR3 is TGTGCCAGCAGCCTGAGCGGGACCCCACCCTACGAGCAGTACTTC.

The V call is TRBV19, the J call TRBJ1-5; 9 nucleotides match TRBD1. J was trimmed by 8 bases and V by 4 bases; bases with no gene match: 9. The CDR3 loop spans 15 amino acids. Germline V gene data show CDR1 as LNHDA and CDR2 as SQIVND (reference sequence). In DNA, the CDR3 is TGTGCCAGTAGTACGGACAGGGGCCAGGTCGAGCCCCAGCATTTT. Protein sequence: CASSTDRGQVEPQHF.

The chain employs TRBV28 and TRBJ2-7; 12 bases are shared with TRBD1. The germline gives CDR1 MDHEN, CDR2 SYDVKM. The V segment lost 3 bases and the J segment 4 bases; nucleotides outside the gene matches: 4. There are 15 residues in the CDR3. The CDR3 coding sequence is TGTGCCAGCAGTTTCCGGGACAGGGGGCGTTACGAGCAGTACTTC. This encodes CASSFRDRGRYEQYF.

The chain recombines TRBV6-1 with TRBJ1-2, with 9 bases identical to TRBD1. Unmatched junction bases numbered 4, after V lost 5 bases and J lost 3 bases. The CDR3 is 14 amino acids. CDR1 is MNHNS and CDR2 is SASEGT in the germline V gene. In DNA form, the CDR3 reads TGTGCCAGCAGTAGACAGGGGGAGGACTATGGCTACACCTTC. Translated: CASSRQGEDYGYTF.

This chain links TRBV11-2 with TRBJ2-1; weak D call: TRBD2 (6 bases). The CDR3 is 13 residues long. Germline V lookup: CDR1 SGHAT, CDR2 FQNNGV. Trimming stripped 6 bases from V and 10 bases from J, with 16 bases between. The CDR3 loop reads CASSPGGRREQFF. Written as DNA, the CDR3 is TGTGCCAGCAGTCCCGGGGGACGGAGGGAGCAGTTCTTC.

The rearrangement uses TRBV7-9 and TRBJ1-3; no firm D call. From germline, CDR1 is SEHNR and CDR2 FQNEAQ (reference sequence). Trimming pared 0 bases from V and 8 bases from J, leaving 14 bases between. The CDR3 is made up of 15 amino acids. In DNA, the CDR3 is TGTGCCAGCAGCTTAGCGGGCCGGAAGATTGACACCATATATTTT. Its translation is CASSLAGRKIDTIYF.

There are a few counts of this clone. The chain recombines TRBV10-3 with TRBJ2-2, with D perhaps matching TRBD1 (6 bases). Per the germline V gene, CDR1 is ENHRY and CDR2 is SYGVKD. This CDR3 has 12 residues. Trimming removed 10 bases from V and 7 bases from J, with 13 bases in between. The CDR3 DNA reads as TGTGCCACCTACAGGGAAGGCGGGGAGCTGTTTTTT. Amino acid sequence: CATYREGGELFF.

The chain is built from TRBV5-4 and TRBJ2-1, with 15 bases fitting TRBD2. J was trimmed by 10 bases and V by 3 bases; bases with no gene match: 8. CDR1 and CDR2 from the germline V gene are SGHNT and YYREEE (reference sequence). This CDR3 is built from 16 residues. The CDR3: CASSSGLAGGQREQFF. DNA for the CDR3: TGTGCCAGCAGCTCCGGACTAGCGGGGGGGCAGCGGGAGCAGTTCTTC.

The CDR3 sequence is CASSAGSGPGELFF. CDR3 coding DNA: TGTGCCAGCAGCGCGGGGAGTGGGCCCGGGGAGCTGTTTTTT. The rearrangement links TRBV9 to TRBJ2-2; tentative D call: TRBD2 (5 bases). The CDR3 is 14 residues long. Germline CDR1 SGDLS, CDR2 YYNGEE. Trimming left V 3 bases short and J 6 bases short, with 12 bases between.

V and J are TRBV6-1 and TRBJ2-7, with 8 bases aligning to TRBD1. The CDR3 contains 12 residues. The V gene end was trimmed by 8 bases and the J gene end by 4 bases; junction bases not matched to a gene: 4. CDR1 and CDR2 from the germline V gene are MNHNS and SASEGT. The CDR3 is CASGQGGYEQYF. CDR3 sequence (DNA): TGTGCCAGCGGACAGGGAGGATACGAGCAGTACTTC.